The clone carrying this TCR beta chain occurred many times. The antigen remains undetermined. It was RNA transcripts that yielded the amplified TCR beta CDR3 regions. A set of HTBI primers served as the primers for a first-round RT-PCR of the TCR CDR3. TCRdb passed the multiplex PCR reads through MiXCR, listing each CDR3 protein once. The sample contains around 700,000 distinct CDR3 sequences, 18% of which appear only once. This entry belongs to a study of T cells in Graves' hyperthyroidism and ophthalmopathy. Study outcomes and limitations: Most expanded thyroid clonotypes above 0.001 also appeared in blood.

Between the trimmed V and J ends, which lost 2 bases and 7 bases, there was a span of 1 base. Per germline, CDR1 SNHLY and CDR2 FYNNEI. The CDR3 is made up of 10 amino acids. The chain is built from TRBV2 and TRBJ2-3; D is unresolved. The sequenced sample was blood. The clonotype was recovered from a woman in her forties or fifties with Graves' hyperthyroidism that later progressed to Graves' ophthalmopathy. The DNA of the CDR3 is TGTGCCAGCAGTGAAAATACGCAGTATTTT. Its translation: CASSENTQYF.